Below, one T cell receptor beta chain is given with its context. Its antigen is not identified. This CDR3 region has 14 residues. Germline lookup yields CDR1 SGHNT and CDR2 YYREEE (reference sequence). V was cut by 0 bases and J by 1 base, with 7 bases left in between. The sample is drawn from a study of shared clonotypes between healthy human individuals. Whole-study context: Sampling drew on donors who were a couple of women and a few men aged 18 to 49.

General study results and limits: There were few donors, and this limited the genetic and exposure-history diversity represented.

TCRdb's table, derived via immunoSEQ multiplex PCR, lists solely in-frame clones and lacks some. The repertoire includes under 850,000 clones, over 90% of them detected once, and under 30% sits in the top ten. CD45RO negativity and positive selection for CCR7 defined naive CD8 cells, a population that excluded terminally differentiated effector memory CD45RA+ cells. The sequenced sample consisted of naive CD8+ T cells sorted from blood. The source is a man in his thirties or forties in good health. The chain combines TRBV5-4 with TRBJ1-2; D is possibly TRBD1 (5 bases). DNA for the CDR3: TGTGCCAGCAGCTTGGACCAGGGTAACTATGGCTACACCTTC. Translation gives CASSLDQGNYGYTF.